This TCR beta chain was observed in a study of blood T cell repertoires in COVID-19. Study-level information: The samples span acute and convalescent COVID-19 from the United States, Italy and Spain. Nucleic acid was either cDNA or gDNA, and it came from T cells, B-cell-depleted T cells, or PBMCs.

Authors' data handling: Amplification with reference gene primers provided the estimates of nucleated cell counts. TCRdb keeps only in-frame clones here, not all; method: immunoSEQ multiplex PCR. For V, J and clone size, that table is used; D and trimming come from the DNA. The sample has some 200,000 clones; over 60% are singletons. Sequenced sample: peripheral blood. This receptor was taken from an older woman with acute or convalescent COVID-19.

CDR3 sequence (DNA): TGTGCCAGCAGCTTAGACGGTGAAAAACTGTTTTTT. Its protein is CASSLDGEKLFF. This sequence joins TRBV11-2 and TRBJ1-4; the D is unclear. The CDR3 length is 12 residues. The V end was cut by 0 bases, the J end by 7 bases, with 3 bases between. The germline V gene encodes CDR1 SGHAT and CDR2 FQNNGV.